This entry lists 23 T cell receptor beta chains sequenced from one sample in a study of cytomegalovirus exposure and HLA in healthy donors. The PCR used 60 Vbeta and 13 Jbeta primers. The assay was immunoSEQ multiplex PCR, and TCRdb's table has in-frame clones only and misses some. In the table there are more than 250,000 clones, about 87% of which are singletons. The material sequenced was PBMCs. The origin of the receptors is a woman aged 18-29 years in good health and CMV-seronegative.

CDR3 loop: CASAKGGQETQYF. The DNA for the CDR3 is TGTGCCAGCGCCAAGGGAGGGCAAGAGACCCAGTACTTC. The chain joins TRBV25-1 to TRBJ2-5; 7 nucleotides agree with TRBD2. CDR1 is MGHDK and CDR2 is SYGVNS in the germline V gene. With 8 bases clipped from V and 2 bases from J, the junction kept 5 bases outside the gene matches. The CDR3 loop spans 13 amino acids.

Notes on this clone: At one end the junction does not follow the germline gene, possibly because of a read error. The rearrangement joins TRBV7-9 to TRBJ1-4; D possibly corresponds to TRBD1 (6 bases). CDR1 and CDR2 from the germline V gene are SEHNR and FQNEAQ (reference sequence). The CDR3 contains 16 residues. This chain's CDR3 is CSSSSDGGALREKLFF. The CDR3 region has the DNA TGTTCCAGCAGCTCTGACGGGGGGGCTCTGCGCGAAAAACTGTTTTTT.

The genes are TRBV14 and TRBJ2-7; 8 nucleotides agree with TRBD1. The germline V gene has CDR1 SGHDN and CDR2 FVKESK. This CDR3 has 15 amino acids. Germline trimming cut 1 base from V and 2 bases from J; bases unmatched to any gene: 4. In DNA, the CDR3 is TGTGCCAGCAGCCAAGGGACAGGGCATGCCTACGAGCAGTACTTC. Translation gives CASSQGTGHAYEQYF.

This clone occurred a few times. The rearrangement links TRBV15 to TRBJ2-7, with D unresolved. The CDR3 loop spans 13 amino acids. Between the trimmed V and J ends, which lost 3 bases and 7 bases, there was a span of 13 bases. CDR1 is LNHNV, CDR2 YYDKDF, per germline (reference sequence). CDR3 nucleotides: TGTGCCACCAGCAGTGGGCCCCGCCAGGAGCAGTACTTC. Translated, it gives CATSSGPRQEQYF.

The CDR3 DNA is TGTGCCAGATCTCGCGAGGACACTGAAGCTTTCTTT. It encodes CARSREDTEAFF. The chain recombines TRBV6-5 with TRBJ1-1; D is ambiguous. Germline V gene data show CDR1 as MNHEY and CDR2 as SVGAGI. Trimming removed 9 bases at V and 3 bases at J, with 11 bases between. This CDR3 region has 12 residues.

The genes are TRBV19 and TRBJ2-1; 13 bases agree with TRBD2. The germline CDR1 and CDR2 sequences are LNHDA and SQIVND (reference sequence). The CDR3 covers 13 residues. The CDR3 protein is CASTSGGFREQFF. Written as DNA, the CDR3 is TGTGCTTCGACTAGCGGGGGGTTTAGGGAGCAGTTCTTC.

The chain recombines TRBV5-6 with TRBJ2-1; 8 bases match TRBD1. The V gene end was trimmed by 3 bases and the J gene end by 7 bases; junction bases not matched to a gene: 6. Germline V gives CDR1 SGHDT, CDR2 YYEEEE. The CDR3 is 14 amino acids. The CDR3 region is CASSSQGAWNEQFF. The CDR3 DNA reads TGTGCCAGCAGCTCCCAGGGGGCATGGAATGAGCAGTTCTTC.

The CDR3: CASRGDRVDTEAFF. The CDR3 region has the DNA TGTGCCAGCAGGGGGGACAGGGTAGACACTGAAGCTTTCTTT. The chain carries TRBV2 and TRBJ1-1; 9 nucleotides match TRBD1. The V segment lost 6 bases and the J segment 3 bases; nucleotides outside the gene matches: 5. The CDR3 has 14 amino acids. In germline, CDR1 is SNHLY, CDR2 FYNNEI. Using reference TRBV2 and TRBJ1-1 for the parts outside the CDR3, the full variable domain is EPEVTQTPSHQVTQMGQEVILRCVPISNHLYFYWYRQILGQKVEFLVSFYNNEISEKSEIFDDQFSVERPDGSNFTLKIRSTKLEDSAMYFCASRGDRVDTEAFFGQGTRLTVV.

This clone was seen a few times. J is TRBJ2-1 and V is TRBV6-6; D is perhaps TRBD1 (5 bases). The germline gives CDR1 MNHNY, CDR2 SVGAGI (reference sequence). The length of the CDR3 is 14 residues. V lost 0 bases, J lost 5 bases, and 8 bases lay in between. The CDR3 region has the DNA TGTGCCAGCAGTTACTCGTTCAGGGACAATGAGCAGTTCTTC. Its protein is CASSYSFRDNEQFF.

Only one count was recorded for this clone. The rearrangement links TRBV29-1 to TRBJ2-2, with 7 nucleotides matching TRBD1. Unmatched junction bases numbered 7, after V lost 6 bases and J lost 6 bases. This CDR3 comprises 13 residues. The V gene's germline CDR1 is SQVTM and CDR2 ANQGSEA. Here the CDR3 reads CSVRDRVAGELFF. In DNA, the CDR3 is TGCAGCGTGAGAGACAGGGTCGCCGGGGAGCTGTTTTTT.

V gene TRBV6-5 combines with J gene TRBJ2-7; possibly TRBD1 for D (6 bases). V was shortened by 0 bases and J by 0 bases, with 12 bases between the two germline ends. This CDR3 is 16 amino acids long. Germline values: CDR1 MNHEY, CDR2 SVGAGI. DNA for the CDR3: TGTGCCAGCAGTTACTCGGTGGGGGCAGCCTCCTACGAGCAGTACTTC. Its translation is CASSYSVGAASYEQYF.

V is TRBV7-3 and J is TRBJ1-1; D not certain. Trimming took 5 bases from V and 3 from J, leaving 10 bases between them. CDR1 SGHTA and CDR2 FQGTGA come from the germline V gene. CDR3 length equals 13 residues. This CDR3 is CASSRAGDTEAFF. CDR3 DNA: TGTGCCAGCAGCCGAGCCGGGGACACTGAAGCTTTCTTT.

The CDR3 coding sequence is TGTGCCAGCAGTGAATATGCGGGACTAGCTCGCCCAGATACGCAGTATTTT. The encoded protein is CASSEYAGLARPDTQYF. The chain carries TRBV25-1 and TRBJ2-3, with TRBD2 identical over 9 bases. V gave up 0 bases and J gave up 4 bases; unmatched junction bases: 8. Germline V gives CDR1 MGHDK, CDR2 SYGVNS. The CDR3 sequence is 17 residues long.

This chain connects TRBV18 to TRBJ2-7; TRBD1 might be the D (6 bases). The CDR3 consists of 14 residues. V shed 3 bases and J shed 0 bases, with 9 bases lying between them. The germline V gene encodes CDR1 KGHSH and CDR2 LQKENI. DNA of the CDR3: TGTGCCAGCTCACCTCAAGGGGGCTCCTACGAGCAGTACTTC. Its translation is CASSPQGGSYEQYF.

The rearrangement uses TRBV5-1 and TRBJ2-5; no firm D call. The tail of the sequence fits TRBJ2-7 better, so the J call may be wrong. CDR3 length: 13 amino acids. Germline V gene data show CDR1 as SGHRS and CDR2 as YFSETQ. The CDR3 protein is CASSLATSYEQYF. As DNA, the CDR3 is TGCGCCAGCAGCTTGGCCACTTCCTACGAGCAGTACTTC.

The V gene is TRBV5-1, the J gene TRBJ2-3, with TRBD2 matching 7 bases. Per germline, CDR1 SGHRS and CDR2 YFSETQ. V shed 0 bases, J shed 1 base, and the junction held 2 bases outside the gene matches. This CDR3 spans 15 amino acids. As DNA, the CDR3 is TGCGCCAGCAGCTTGGTCCTAGCGGGCACAGATACGCAGTATTTT. Its protein is CASSLVLAGTDTQYF.

This clone has just one count. The chain employs TRBV11-3 and TRBJ2-1, with a weak D call TRBD2 (6 bases). The germline V gene encodes CDR1 SGHNT and CDR2 YENEEA. Trimming removed 1 base at V and 4 bases at J, with 8 bases between. The CDR3 totals 14 residues. Here the CDR3 reads CASSLGGTYNEQFF. The CDR3 DNA follows: TGTGCCAGCAGCTTAGGGGGGACTTACAATGAGCAGTTCTTC.

V is TRBV6-1 and J is TRBJ1-1; D call uncertain. The CDR3 runs to 13 residues. The germline V gene encodes CDR1 MNHNS and CDR2 SASEGT. Trimming removed 5 bases at V and 1 base at J, with 8 bases between. CDR3 bases: TGTGCCAGCAGTACGCGCAAGAACACTGAAGCTTTCTTT. This codes for CASSTRKNTEAFF.

The chain couples TRBV13 to TRBJ1-1, with 10 bases aligning to TRBD1. The germline V gene has CDR1 PRHDT and CDR2 FYEKMQ (reference sequence). V trimming: 5 bases; J trimming: 3 bases; junction bases outside the gene matches: 6. CDR3 length: 15 amino acids. The CDR3 region is CASSARQGAHTEAFF. The CDR3 nucleotides read TGTGCCAGCAGCGCAAGACAGGGGGCTCACACTGAAGCTTTCTTT. The full variable domain, rest sourced from reference TRBV13 and TRBJ1-1, is AAGVIQSPRHLIKEKRETATLKCYPIPRHDTVYWYQQGPGQDPQFLISFYEKMQSDKGSIPDRFSAQQFSDYHSELNMSSLELGDSALYFCASSARQGAHTEAFFGQGTRLTVV.

About this clone: A read error may produce the germline difference seen at one junction end. The rearrangement joins TRBV7-9 to TRBJ1-4; D is possibly TRBD1 (5 bases). Germline CDR1 reads SEHNR; CDR2 reads FQNEAQ (reference sequence). The CDR3 consists of 14 residues. CDR3 DNA: TGTTCCAGCCAAAGGGGCTCAACTAATGAAAAACTGTTTTTT. Amino acid sequence: CSSQRGSTNEKLFF.

The rearrangement joins TRBV27 to TRBJ1-2; D is perhaps TRBD1 (5 bases). Germline CDR1 is MNHEY and CDR2 is SMNVEV (reference sequence). With 0 bases removed from V and 7 bases from J, the gap between germline ends came to 12 bases. The length of the CDR3 is 14 residues. The CDR3 spells CASSLSGRDAGYTF. The CDR3 DNA is TGTGCCAGCAGTTTATCTGGCAGGGATGCTGGCTACACCTTC.

The rearrangement uses TRBV19 and TRBJ1-1; 7 bases match TRBD1. J lost 4 bases, V lost 5 bases, and 4 bases had no gene match. Germline V gives CDR1 LNHDA, CDR2 SQIVND (reference sequence). The CDR3 has 13 amino acids. In nucleotides, the CDR3 is TGTGCCAGTAGTCCCCCAGGGGGCACTGAAGCTTTCTTT. It translates to CASSPPGGTEAFF. Looking up the rest from reference TRBV19 and TRBJ1-1 gives the full variable domain: DGGITQSPKYLFRKEGQNVTLSCEQNLNHDAMYWYRQDPGQGLRLIYYSQIVNDFQKGDIAEGYSVSREKKESFPLTVTSAQKNPTAFYLCASSPPGGTEAFFGQGTRLTVV.

About this clone itself: The limits of the CDR3 on the DNA are not certain, so only TCRdb's listed CDR3 is given. The chain joins TRBV27 to TRBJ2-7; the table names TRBD2, a call not compared with the DNA. CDR1 and CDR2 (germline): MNHEY, SMNVEV (reference sequence). Counting both end residues, the CDR3 totals 14 amino acids. The CDR3 sequence is CASSFTFGSYEQYF.